The rows below give T cell receptor beta chains drawn from one sample of a study of human T cells and chemical hapten exposure. TCRdb re-analysed the RACE reads in MiXCR, keeping a single row per CDR3 protein. The sample gives tens of thousands of distinct CDR3 sequences, approximately 4.5% of which show up once; about 1.6% is in the top ten. Sequenced sample: whole blood. These TCRs come from a female donor in good health. Some clones in this sample may be carry-over from other donors' samples. Both conserved end residues are part of each CDR3. D genes are given only for firm matches. Size is omitted from some rows. Given values are once, few, many or a class for expanded clones.

>TRBJ1-1|TRBV4-3|-|-
TGCGCCAGCAGCCAAGATCGGCGAGCGAACACTGAAGCTTTCTTT
CASSQDRRANTEAFF
>TRBJ1-4|TRBV6-6|TRBD1|many
TGTGCCAGCGTAAAGGGACAGGATCTTACCCCGTCTTTTGAAAAACTGTTTTTT
CASVKGQDLTPSFEKLFF
>TRBJ1-4|TRBV3-1|-|few
TGTGCCAGCAGCCTCCATAATGAAAAACTGTTTTTT
CASSLHNEKLFF
>TRBJ1-4|TRBV12-3/TRBV12-4|TRBD1|many
TGTGCCAGCAGCTTACGACAGGGGATAGGGGAAAAACTGTTTTTT
CASSLRQGIGEKLFF
>TRBJ2-2|TRBV7-9|-|-
TGTGCCAGGGGGGGAGACGGCACCGGGGAGCTGTTTTTT
CARGGDGTGELFF
>TRBJ2-1|TRBV20-1|-|medium-sized
TGCAGTGCTAGAGTGGTTGGGCTACACTACAATGAGCAGTTCTTC
CSARVVGLHYNEQFF
>TRBJ2-7|TRBV13|-|many
TGTGCCAGCGGTCGAGAGTACGAGCAGTACTTC
CASGREYEQYF
>TRBJ2-2|TRBV24-1|-|many
TGTGCCACCAGTGACCGACAGGCTAGATCGAACACCGGGGAGCTGTTTTTT
CATSDRQARSNTGELFF
>TRBJ2-7|TRBV20-1|-|many
TGCAGTGCTCGCACCGGGCTAGAGGGGTACTTC
CSARTGLEGYF
>TRBJ1-5|TRBV6-5|-|-
TGTGCCAGCAGCCTCTTAAGACCGGGGTATAGCAATCAGCCCCAGCATTTT
CASSLLRPGYSNQPQHF
>TRBJ2-3|TRBV9|-|many
TGTGCCAGCAGCGAGGGGGGGGCGGATACGCAGTATTTT
CASSEGGADTQYF
>TRBJ1-2|TRBV12-3/TRBV12-4|TRBD1|many
TGTGCCAGCAGTCCCGGGACAGACAGCTATGGCTACACCTTC
CASSPGTDSYGYTF
>TRBJ2-5|TRBV2|-|many
TGTGCCAGCAGTGATACGATGGGGCTCTACCGCGAAGAGACCCAGTACTTC
CASSDTMGLYREETQYF
>TRBJ2-3|TRBV6-1|-|many
TGTGCCAGCAGCGGCCGGACTGGGGCAGATACGCAGTATTTT
CASSGRTGADTQYF
>TRBJ1-4|TRBV20-1|-|many
TGCAGTGCTGGCGGATTACAGGGTTTAGGTGAAAAACTGTTTTTT
CSAGGLQGLGEKLFF
>TRBJ2-7|TRBV10-3|-|-
TGTGCCATCAGTGAGCCGGGGCGGCCTAGCTCTTCGGCCGAGCAGTACTTC
CAISEPGRPSSSAEQYF
>TRBJ1-5|TRBV6-1|-|many
TGTGCCAGCAGTGATATCTCATGGATTGGCAATCAGCCCCAGCATTTT
CASSDISWIGNQPQHF
>TRBJ2-3|TRBV12-3/TRBV12-4|TRBD2|many
TGTGCCAGCAGTTTCAGACTAGCGGGGGGGCTTGGCACAGATACGCAGTATTTT
CASSFRLAGGLGTDTQYF
>TRBJ2-7|TRBV6-7|-|-
TGTGCCAGCACCGTGGACAGTCCCTACGAGCAGTACTTC
CASTVDSPYEQYF
>TRBJ1-4|TRBV6-5|-|many
TGTGCCAGCAGTTACTCGCCAGGGGATGAAAAACTGTTTTTT
CASSYSPGDEKLFF
>TRBJ2-3|TRBV20-1|TRBD1|many
TGCAGTGCTTCCGGGACAGGGCTGGCAGATACGCAGTATTTT
CSASGTGLADTQYF
>TRBJ1-6|TRBV6-2/TRBV6-3|-|many
TGTGCCAGCAGTTACGCGACCAACAGGGTCTCGCCCCTCCACTTT
CASSYATNRVSPLHF
>TRBJ1-1|TRBV20-1|TRBD1|many
TGCAGTGCTAGGGGGGACAGGTGGAACACTGAAGCTTTCTTT
CSARGDRWNTEAFF
>TRBJ1-5|TRBV10-3|-|few
TGTGCCATCAGGGACAGAGGACTGCCCCAGCATTTT
CAIRDRGLPQHF
>TRBJ1-2|TRBV20-1|-|many
TGCAGTGCTATAGCGGGACGTCAGTCCTATGGCTACACCTTC
CSAIAGRQSYGYTF
>TRBJ1-3|TRBV20-1|TRBD1|many
TGCAGTGCTTGGGACAGGGGCGGATGGAACACCATATATTTT
CSAWDRGGWNTIYF
>TRBJ1-1|TRBV29-1|-|many
TGCAGCGTTGAATCCCCAGCAGGGCGTGAAGCTTTCTTT
CSVESPAGREAFF
>TRBJ2-5|TRBV2|TRBD2|many
TGTGCCAGCAGAGGACCACCTACCGGGACTAGCGGGGGACTACAAGAGACCCAGTACTTC
CASRGPPTGTSGGLQETQYF
>TRBJ2-4|TRBV3-1|-|many
TGTGCCAGCAGCCAAGATGGGGGTCTAGCCAAAAACATTCAGTACTTC
CASSQDGGLAKNIQYF
>TRBJ2-1|TRBV7-3|TRBD1|many
TGTGCCAGCAGCTCACCGGGACAGGTCCCCTACAATGAGCAGTTCTTC
CASSSPGQVPYNEQFF
>TRBJ1-6|TRBV28|-|many
TGTGCCAGCAGTTTTCTCCAGCCTATGTCACCCCTCCACTTT
CASSFLQPMSPLHF
>TRBJ2-7|TRBV7-9|TRBD2|many
TGTGCCAGCAGCTTAGCTGGGACTAGCGGGATTTCCTACGAGCAGTACTTC
CASSLAGTSGISYEQYF
>TRBJ2-7|TRBV27|-|many
TGTGCCAGCAGTCGTTATCGGGACGTCGCCTACGAGCAGTACTTC
CASSRYRDVAYEQYF
>TRBJ1-6|TRBV6-1|-|many
TGTGCCAGCAATTGGGGGGCGCCGGGCGATTCACCCCTCCACTTT
CASNWGAPGDSPLHF
>TRBJ1-6|TRBV5-8|-|many
TGTGCCAGCAGATCCCGGGACATACCAAATTCACCCCTCCACTTT
CASRSRDIPNSPLHF
>TRBJ1-6|TRBV5-1|-|many
-
CASSLVSGPASPLHF